A selection of T cell receptor beta chains follows, all from one sample in a study of shared clonotypes between healthy human individuals. The repertoire was sequenced with immunoSEQ multiplex PCR; TCRdb's copy has only in-frame clones and lacks some. The table has about 2,100,000 clones, 90% to 95% seen once. The sequencing sample was made of naive CD8+ T cells from PBMCs. These receptors all come from a young man in good health. Some clones in this sample may be carry-over from other donors' samples. The CDR3 runs from the conserved cysteine through the conserved F or W. The order of the fields is V gene, clone size, D gene, J gene, CDR3 protein, CDR3 DNA. A D gene is named only where the DNA matches it firmly. Part of the rows lack a size; the others show once, few, many or a class for expanded clones.

V: TRBV7-2
size: NA
D: TRBD2
J: TRBJ2-7
CDR3: CASSLEGGTSGSYEQYF
DNA: TGTGCCAGCAGCTTAGAAGGAGGGACTAGCGGGAGTTACGAGCAGTACTTC

V: TRBV28
size: NA
D: TRBD2
J: TRBJ2-1
CDR3: CQTSGMGEQFF
DNA: TGTCAAACTAGCGGGATGGGTGAGCAGTTCTTC

V: TRBV7-9
size: NA
D: NA
J: TRBJ1-5
CDR3: CASSLVGLGQPQHF
DNA: TGTGCCAGCAGCTTAGTTGGGTTGGGGCAGCCCCAGCATTTT

V: TRBV9
size: NA
D: NA
J: TRBJ2-3
CDR3: CASSVLSTDTQYF
DNA: TGTGCCAGCAGCGTCCTTAGCACAGATACGCAGTATTTT

V: TRBV5-1
size: NA
D: NA
J: TRBJ2-7
CDR3: CASRSRAQTYEQYF
DNA: TGCGCCAGCAGATCCAGGGCCCAAACCTACGAGCAGTACTTC

V: TRBV4-3
size: once
D: NA
J: TRBJ2-2
CDR3: CASSQDPGTGELFF
DNA: TGCGCCAGCAGCCAAGATCCCGGGACCGGGGAGCTGTTTTTT

V: TRBV5-5
size: NA
D: NA
J: TRBJ2-7
CDR3: CASSLRGRVDEQYF
DNA: TGTGCCAGCAGCTTGAGGGGGAGAGTCGACGAGCAGTACTTC

V: TRBV6-6
size: NA
D: NA
J: TRBJ1-1
CDR3: CASRLTPTHEAFF
DNA: TGTGCCAGCAGATTGACCCCAACCCATGAAGCTTTCTTT

V: TRBV9
size: few
D: NA
J: TRBJ1-5
CDR3: CASSPTGASNQPQHF
DNA: TGTGCCAGCAGCCCAACGGGGGCTAGCAATCAGCCCCAGCATTTT

V: TRBV11-2
size: NA
D: NA
J: TRBJ2-1
CDR3: CASSLTRGGNEQFF
DNA: TGTGCCAGCAGCTTAACAAGGGGGGGGAATGAGCAGTTCTTC

V: TRBV28
size: NA
D: NA
J: TRBJ1-2
CDR3: CASSLKGEWYDGYTF
DNA: TGTGCCAGCAGTTTAAAGGGGGAATGGTACGATGGCTACACCTTC

V: TRBV30
size: once
D: NA
J: TRBJ1-4
CDR3: CAWSRLGAASNEKLFF
DNA: TGTGCCTGGAGTCGACTAGGGGCAGCCAGCAATGAAAAACTGTTTTTT

V: TRBV28
size: NA
D: NA
J: TRBJ2-1
CDR3: CASKMVGGTYNEQFF
DNA: TGTGCCAGCAAAATGGTGGGAGGTACTTACAATGAGCAGTTCTTC

V: TRBV19
size: NA
D: NA
J: TRBJ1-5
CDR3: CASRHRGADNQPQHF
DNA: TGTGCCAGTAGACATAGGGGGGCAGATAATCAGCCCCAGCATTTT

V: TRBV4-1
size: NA
D: NA
J: TRBJ2-7
CDR3: CASSQVQRHEQYF
DNA: TGCGCCAGCAGCCAAGTTCAGCGTCACGAGCAGTACTTC

V: TRBV30
size: NA
D: NA
J: TRBJ2-5
CDR3: CAWSLRYRDNDGTQYF
DNA: TGTGCCTGGAGTCTCCGCTACAGGGACAACGATGGAACCCAGTACTTC

V: TRBV28
size: NA
D: NA
J: TRBJ1-2
CDR3: CASSPTGRALGYGYTF
DNA: TGTGCCAGCAGCCCTACAGGCAGGGCGTTAGGGTATGGCTACACCTTC

V: TRBV27
size: NA
D: NA
J: TRBJ1-3
CDR3: CASRDGNTIYF
DNA: TGTGCCAGCAGGGATGGAAACACCATATATTTT

V: TRBV7-6
size: NA
D: NA
J: TRBJ2-7
CDR3: CASSLSPGRPYEQYF
DNA: TGTGCCAGCAGCTTATCCCCGGGACGGCCCTACGAGCAGTACTTC

V: TRBV5-4
size: NA
D: NA
J: TRBJ2-1
CDR3: CASSLDQYYNEQFF
DNA: TGTGCCAGCAGCTTGGATCAGTACTACAATGAGCAGTTCTTC

V: TRBV5-8
size: NA
D: TRBD1
J: TRBJ2-7
CDR3: CASSWGQGAREQYF
DNA: TGTGCCAGCAGTTGGGGGCAGGGGGCGCGCGAGCAGTACTTC

V: TRBV9
size: NA
D: NA
J: TRBJ1-1
CDR3: CASSVQGHTEAFF
DNA: TGTGCCAGCAGCGTCCAGGGACACACTGAAGCTTTCTTT

V: TRBV19
size: NA
D: NA
J: TRBJ2-3
CDR3: CASSSLANADTQYF
DNA: TGTGCCAGTAGTAGCCTAGCGAACGCAGATACGCAGTATTTT

V: TRBV28
size: once
D: NA
J: TRBJ2-1
CDR3: CASSTLPVTRDNEQFF
DNA: TGTGCCAGCAGCACCCTTCCCGTGACTAGGGACAATGAGCAGTTCTTC

V: TRBV28
size: NA
D: NA
J: TRBJ1-5
CDR3: CASSFYQGLQPQHF
DNA: TGTGCCAGCAGTTTCTACCAGGGCCTCCAGCCCCAGCATTTT

V: TRBV27
size: NA
D: TRBD1
J: TRBJ2-7
CDR3: CASSPWTGQYEQYF
DNA: TGTGCCAGCAGTCCTTGGACAGGACAGTACGAGCAGTACTTC

V: TRBV29-1
size: once
D: TRBD1
J: TRBJ2-1
CDR3: CSVERTGIGNEQFF
DNA: TGCAGCGTTGAAAGGACAGGGATCGGTAATGAGCAGTTCTTC

V: TRBV19
size: NA
D: TRBD1
J: TRBJ1-2
CDR3: CASIWTGRNYGYTF
DNA: TGTGCCAGTATTTGGACAGGGAGGAACTATGGCTACACCTTC

V: TRBV13
size: NA
D: NA
J: TRBJ2-7
CDR3: CASSPPRGSQPYEQYF
DNA: TGTGCCAGCAGCCCACCTCGAGGGAGCCAACCCTACGAGCAGTACTTC

V: TRBV29-1
size: NA
D: TRBD1
J: TRBJ1-2
CDR3: CSDQTRQGVYGYTF
DNA: TGCAGCGACCAAACTCGACAGGGTGTCTATGGCTACACCTTC

V: TRBV7-2
size: NA
D: NA
J: TRBJ2-7
CDR3: CASSLVVDNSYEQYF
DNA: TGTGCCAGCAGCTTAGTGGTGGATAACTCCTACGAGCAGTACTTC

V: TRBV9
size: NA
D: TRBD2
J: TRBJ2-1
CDR3: CASRGAGGHNEQFF
DNA: TGTGCCAGCCGCGGGGCGGGAGGGCACAATGAGCAGTTCTTC

V: TRBV29-1
size: NA
D: TRBD2
J: TRBJ2-7
CDR3: CSVLGGKVYEQYF
DNA: TGCAGCGTGCTGGGGGGGAAGGTCTACGAGCAGTACTTC

V: TRBV5-3
size: NA
D: TRBD1
J: TRBJ1-4
CDR3: CARSFTGQKTANEKLFF
DNA: TGTGCCAGAAGCTTCACGGGACAGAAGACGGCTAATGAAAAACTGTTTTTT

V: TRBV12-5
size: NA
D: TRBD2
J: TRBJ2-1
CDR3: CASGRTSGTTYNEQFF
DNA: TGTGCTAGTGGTCGGACTAGCGGGACAACCTACAATGAGCAGTTCTTC

V: TRBV2
size: NA
D: NA
J: TRBJ1-6
CDR3: CASSDGDSYNSPLHF
DNA: TGTGCCAGCAGTGATGGGGACTCATATAATTCACCCCTCCACTTT

V: TRBV2
size: few
D: NA
J: TRBJ1-1
CDR3: CASSELRGTEAFF
DNA: TGTGCCAGCAGTGAATTAAGAGGGACTGAAGCTTTCTTT

V: TRBV5-6
size: NA
D: NA
J: TRBJ1-2
CDR3: CASSTPTDYYGYTF
DNA: TGTGCCAGCAGCACCCCGACAGATTACTATGGCTACACCTTC

V: TRBV4-1
size: NA
D: NA
J: TRBJ1-1
CDR3: CASSQNRYNTEAFF
DNA: TGCGCCAGCAGCCAAAACAGGTATAACACTGAAGCTTTCTTT

V: TRBV29-1
size: NA
D: TRBD1
J: TRBJ2-7
CDR3: CNVHDRGPSYEQYF
DNA: TGCAACGTGCACGACAGGGGGCCTTCCTACGAGCAGTACTTC

V: TRBV27
size: NA
D: NA
J: TRBJ2-1
CDR3: CASSLSGLEQFF
DNA: TGTGCCAGCAGTTTATCAGGGTTGGAGCAGTTCTTC

V: TRBV29-1
size: NA
D: NA
J: TRBJ1-2
CDR3: CSAPESLPNYGYTF
DNA: TGCAGCGCTCCCGAATCCTTACCTAACTATGGCTACACCTTC